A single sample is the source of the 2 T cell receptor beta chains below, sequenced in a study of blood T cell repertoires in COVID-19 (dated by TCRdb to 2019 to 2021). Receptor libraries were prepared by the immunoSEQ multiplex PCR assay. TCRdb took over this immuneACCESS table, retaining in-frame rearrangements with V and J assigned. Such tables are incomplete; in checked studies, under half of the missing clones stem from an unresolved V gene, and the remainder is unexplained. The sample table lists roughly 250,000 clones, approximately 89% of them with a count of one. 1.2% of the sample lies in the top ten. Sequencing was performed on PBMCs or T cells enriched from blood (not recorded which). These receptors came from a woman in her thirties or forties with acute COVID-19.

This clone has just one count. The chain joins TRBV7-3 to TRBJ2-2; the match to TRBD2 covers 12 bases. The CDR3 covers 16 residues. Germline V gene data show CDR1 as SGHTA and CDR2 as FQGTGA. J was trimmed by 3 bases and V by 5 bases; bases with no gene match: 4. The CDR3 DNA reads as TGTGCCAGCAGCCCAAGACTAGCGGGGGACACCGGGGAGCTGTTTTTT. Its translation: CASSPRLAGDTGELFF.

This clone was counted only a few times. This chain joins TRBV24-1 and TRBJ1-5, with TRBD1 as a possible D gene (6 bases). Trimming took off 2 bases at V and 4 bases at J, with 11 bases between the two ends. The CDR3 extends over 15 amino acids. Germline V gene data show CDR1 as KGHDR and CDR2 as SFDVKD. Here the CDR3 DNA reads TGTGCCACCAGTGATTCGGGACACGGGAATCAGCCCCAGCATTTT. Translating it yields CATSDSGHGNQPQHF.